The 4 T cell receptor beta chains below come from one sample, sequenced in a study of shared T cell receptors in the human thymus. TCRdb's copy holds only in-frame clones and misses some; the assay was immunoSEQ multiplex PCR. Seen here are around 65,000 clones, 90% to 95% observed once, and the top ten hold around 0.033%. Material for sequencing was thymocytes. Every receptor here comes from a human donor.

This chain uses TRBV11-2 with TRBJ2-7, with 7 positions matching TRBD1. Trimming cost V 0 bases and J 1 base; bases outside gene matches: 6. CDR3 length equals 16 residues. Germline V gene lookup returns CDR1 SGHAT and CDR2 FQNNGV. CDR3 DNA sequence: TGTGCCAGCAGCTTAGATAATTGGGGACAGTCCTACGAGCAGTACTTC. It specifies CASSLDNWGQSYEQYF.

The chain combines TRBV18 with TRBJ1-4; D call uncertain. CDR3 length equals 14 residues. The germline gives CDR1 KGHSH, CDR2 LQKENI. V lost 5 bases and J lost 2, with 9 bases in between. CDR3 in amino acids: CASSTPETNEKLFF. As DNA, the CDR3 is TGTGCCAGCTCAACTCCAGAGACTAATGAAAAACTGTTTTTT.

The rearrangement joins TRBV5-5 to TRBJ2-5; D unresolved. The ends were cut back, 1 base at V and 4 bases at J, with 2 bases in the middle. CDR1 and CDR2 (germline): SGHKS, YYEKEE (reference sequence). This CDR3 has 11 residues. The CDR3 nucleotides are TGTGCCAGCAGCTTGAGAGAGACCCAGTACTTC. This codes for CASSLRETQYF. The variable domain in full, completed from reference TRBV5-5 and TRBJ2-5, reads DAGVTQSPTHLIKTRGQQVTLRCSPISGHKSVSWYQQVLGQGPQFIFQYYEKEERGRGNFPDRFSARQFPNYSSELNVNALLLGDSALYLCASSLRETQYFGPGTRLLVL.

The gene calls are TRBV7-3 and TRBJ2-1, with a weak D call TRBD1 (5 bases). Trimming cost V 4 bases and J 5 bases, with 9 bases left between them. Germline CDR1 is SGHTA and CDR2 is FQGTGA. The CDR3 sequence is 13 residues long. DNA for the CDR3: TGTGCCAGCAGCTCGGACACAGACAATGAGCAGTTCTTC. Translation: CASSSDTDNEQFF. The full variable domain, rest sourced from reference TRBV7-3 and TRBJ2-1, is GAGVSQTPSNKVTEKGKYVELRCDPISGHTALYWYRQSLGQGPEFLIYFQGTGAADDSGLPNDRFFAVRPEGSVSTLKIQRTERGDSAVYLCASSSDTDNEQFFGPGTRLTVL.